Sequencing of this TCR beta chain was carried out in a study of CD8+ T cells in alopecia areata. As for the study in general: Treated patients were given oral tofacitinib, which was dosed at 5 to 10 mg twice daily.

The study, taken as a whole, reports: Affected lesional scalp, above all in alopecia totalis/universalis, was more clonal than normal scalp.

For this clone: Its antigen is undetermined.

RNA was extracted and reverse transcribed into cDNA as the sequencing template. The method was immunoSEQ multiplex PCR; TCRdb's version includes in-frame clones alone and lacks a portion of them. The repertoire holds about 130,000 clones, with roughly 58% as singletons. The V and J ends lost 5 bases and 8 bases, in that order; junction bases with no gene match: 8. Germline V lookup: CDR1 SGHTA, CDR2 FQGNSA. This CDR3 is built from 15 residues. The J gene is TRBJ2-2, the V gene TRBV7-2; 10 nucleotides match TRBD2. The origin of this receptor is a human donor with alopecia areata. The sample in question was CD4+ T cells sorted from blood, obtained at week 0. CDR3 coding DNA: TGTGCCAGCAGCCCTCTAGCGGGAGTGGGGGGGGAGCTGTTTTTT. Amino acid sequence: CASSPLAGVGGELFF.